This T cell receptor beta chain was captured by sequencing in a study of OX40 agonist ivuxolimab in advanced cancers. The study in broad terms: Ivuxolimab was a fully human IgG2 agonistic monoclonal antibody targeting the costimulatory receptor OX40 (CD134). Among the approximately 50 dose-escalation patients, approximately 20 had hepatocellular carcinoma, about 15 melanoma, 9 renal cell carcinoma and 9 head and neck cancer. The monotherapy dose-escalation portion (N of about 47 patients) of the phase I ivuxolimab trial is reported in the paper. Intravenous ivuxolimab was administered to patients every 2 weeks at six dose levels: 0.01, 0.1, 0.3, 1.5, 3 and 10 mg/kg. Peripheral TCRbeta sequencing was intended to test whether TCR sequence diversity was altered and clonal T-cell expansion was caused by ivuxolimab. Partial responses occurred in three dose-escalation patients, of whom one had hepatocellular carcinoma and two had cutaneous melanoma. Patients were allowed to have had prior anti-PD-1, anti-PD-L1 or anti-CTLA-4 therapy, and around 43% of the dose-escalation patients had been treated with checkpoint inhibitors. The dose-escalation cohort was roughly 83% male with a mean age of around 62 years, ranging from roughly 23 to 85. Study-level results and caveats: Partial responders in the 0.1-3.0 mg/kg groups had among the lowest normalized peripheral clonal expansion, especially among CD8+ T cells. At doses of 0.1 to 3.0 mg/kg, clonal expansion of both CD4+ and CD8+ blood T cells was observed from baseline to week 6. The antigen specificity of the peripheral T cells that underwent clonal expansion was not determined. Low levels of normalized T-cell clonal expansion were also seen in some nonresponding patients. On average, CD8+ T cells showed more expanded clones than CD4+ T cells after ivuxolimab.

Including the terminal cysteine and phenylalanine, the CDR3 comprises 16 residues. Only the CDR3 DNA stays, 48 bases, in frame from base 1. As encoded in the germline V gene, CDR1 is WSHSY while CDR2 is SAAADI. Trimmed from V: 3 bases; trimmed from J: 8 bases; junction bases lacking a gene match: 14. To note about this clone: The clone's antigen remains unknown. Base qualities are not recorded, but no much larger clone differs from it by a single base.

For sequencing of the TCRbeta CDR3 region, genomic DNA was extracted from the sorted cells. TCRbeta CDR3 regions were sequenced using the immunoSEQ Assay. Here the immuneACCESS table is served through TCRdb, limited to in-frame sequences with V and J called. Missing clones are a known gap in these copies; in checked studies unresolved V genes cover under half, and the rest lacks a known reason. Here the sample has 25,000 to 35,000 clones; about three quarters occur a single time. Approximately 22% of the sample goes to the ten largest clones. Patients with a history of autoimmune disease or receiving systemic immunosuppression were excluded from the trial. Peripheral blood for TCR sequencing was collected from all dose cohorts at baseline, on cycle 4 day 1, and on cycle 7 day 1. The samples were drawn from a first-in-human, open-label, multicenter phase I dose-escalation trial of ivuxolimab. The trial enrolled adults with locally advanced or metastatic head and neck squamous cell, hepatocellular, melanoma or renal cell carcinoma. CD4+ and CD8+ T cells were sorted separately from peripheral blood before TCR sequencing.

The chain is encoded by TRBV10-2 joined to TRBJ1-2, with 8 middle bases fitting TRBD1. This TCR was recovered from an adult with an advanced solid tumor such as melanoma, head and neck, liver or kidney cancer. The source was CD4+ or CD8+ T cells sorted from blood, collected in a trial of the OX40 agonist ivuxolimab. CDR3 region: CASSDGQGGMFFGYTF. The nucleotide sequence reads as follows: TGCGCCAGCAGTGATGGACAGGGCGGAATGTTTTTCGGCTACACCTTC.